This is a list of T cell receptor beta chains from one sample in a study of T cells expressing NK-cell markers. TCRdb reprocessed the 5' RACE reads and stores each CDR3 protein as one record, lacking DNA. The listing contains hundreds of thousands of distinct CDR3 sequences. Sequenced input: blood T cells: a sorted CD56 or NKG2C T cell subset, CD4+ or CD8+ T cells, or bulk PBMC T cells (not recorded which). Every receptor here comes from a woman aged 18-70 years in good health. Each CDR3 is given with its conserved first and last residue.

V gene	J gene	CDR3 protein
TRBV29-1	TRBJ2-1	CSVEKIAGGEYNEQFF
TRBV7-8	TRBJ2-1	CASSSAGLAGNEQFF
TRBV5-1	TRBJ2-1	CASSSHSGGAYNEQFF
TRBV24-1	TRBJ2-1	CATSDRPPYNEQFF
TRBV5-1	TRBJ1-3	CASSLEQGSVGNTIYF
TRBV7-3	TRBJ2-2	CASSLGARADGELFF
TRBV29-1	TRBJ2-5	CSARLLAGAYQETQYF
TRBV5-4	TRBJ2-3	CASSGWSTDTQYF
TRBV2	TRBJ2-6	CASTGLNSGANVLTF
TRBV5-1	TRBJ1-1	CASSSNGQGETEAFF
TRBV7-9	TRBJ1-1	CASSLLDENTEAFF
TRBV5-1	TRBJ2-3	CARERQGRGTDTQYF
TRBV7-2	TRBJ2-2	CASSGDRGGGELFF
TRBV7-7	TRBJ2-5	CASSFTGLQETQYF
TRBV18	TRBJ2-5	CASSLWDTETQYF
TRBV29-1	TRBJ2-3	CSVSGTSGANTDTQYF
TRBV6-1	TRBJ1-6	CASSAGGLRSPLHF
TRBV5-4	TRBJ1-1	CASISSPPHNGGTEAFF
TRBV7-2	TRBJ1-3	CASSLTASGNTIYF
TRBV12-3/TRBV12-4	TRBJ2-1	CASTALEGFEPRSYNEQFF
TRBV6-5	TRBJ2-3	CASSSPGRTSSDTQYF
TRBV28	TRBJ2-6	CASSLGTSGSILTF
TRBV15	TRBJ1-4	CATTQSFGSNEKLFF
TRBV6-5	TRBJ2-7	CASSYAQRTGGSYEQYF
TRBV25-1	TRBJ1-5	CASSELCPGSSNQPQHF